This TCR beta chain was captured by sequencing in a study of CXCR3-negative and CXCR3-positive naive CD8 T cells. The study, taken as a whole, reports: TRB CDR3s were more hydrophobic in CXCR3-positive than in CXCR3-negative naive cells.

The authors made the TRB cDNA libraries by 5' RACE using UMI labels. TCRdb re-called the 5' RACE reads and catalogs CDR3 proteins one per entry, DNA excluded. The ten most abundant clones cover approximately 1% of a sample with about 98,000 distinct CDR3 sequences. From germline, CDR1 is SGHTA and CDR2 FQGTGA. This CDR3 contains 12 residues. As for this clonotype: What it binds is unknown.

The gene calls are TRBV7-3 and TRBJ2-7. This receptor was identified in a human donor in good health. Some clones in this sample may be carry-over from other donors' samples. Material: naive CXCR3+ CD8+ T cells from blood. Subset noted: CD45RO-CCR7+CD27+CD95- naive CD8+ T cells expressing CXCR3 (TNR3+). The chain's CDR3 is CASSYDGYEQYF.